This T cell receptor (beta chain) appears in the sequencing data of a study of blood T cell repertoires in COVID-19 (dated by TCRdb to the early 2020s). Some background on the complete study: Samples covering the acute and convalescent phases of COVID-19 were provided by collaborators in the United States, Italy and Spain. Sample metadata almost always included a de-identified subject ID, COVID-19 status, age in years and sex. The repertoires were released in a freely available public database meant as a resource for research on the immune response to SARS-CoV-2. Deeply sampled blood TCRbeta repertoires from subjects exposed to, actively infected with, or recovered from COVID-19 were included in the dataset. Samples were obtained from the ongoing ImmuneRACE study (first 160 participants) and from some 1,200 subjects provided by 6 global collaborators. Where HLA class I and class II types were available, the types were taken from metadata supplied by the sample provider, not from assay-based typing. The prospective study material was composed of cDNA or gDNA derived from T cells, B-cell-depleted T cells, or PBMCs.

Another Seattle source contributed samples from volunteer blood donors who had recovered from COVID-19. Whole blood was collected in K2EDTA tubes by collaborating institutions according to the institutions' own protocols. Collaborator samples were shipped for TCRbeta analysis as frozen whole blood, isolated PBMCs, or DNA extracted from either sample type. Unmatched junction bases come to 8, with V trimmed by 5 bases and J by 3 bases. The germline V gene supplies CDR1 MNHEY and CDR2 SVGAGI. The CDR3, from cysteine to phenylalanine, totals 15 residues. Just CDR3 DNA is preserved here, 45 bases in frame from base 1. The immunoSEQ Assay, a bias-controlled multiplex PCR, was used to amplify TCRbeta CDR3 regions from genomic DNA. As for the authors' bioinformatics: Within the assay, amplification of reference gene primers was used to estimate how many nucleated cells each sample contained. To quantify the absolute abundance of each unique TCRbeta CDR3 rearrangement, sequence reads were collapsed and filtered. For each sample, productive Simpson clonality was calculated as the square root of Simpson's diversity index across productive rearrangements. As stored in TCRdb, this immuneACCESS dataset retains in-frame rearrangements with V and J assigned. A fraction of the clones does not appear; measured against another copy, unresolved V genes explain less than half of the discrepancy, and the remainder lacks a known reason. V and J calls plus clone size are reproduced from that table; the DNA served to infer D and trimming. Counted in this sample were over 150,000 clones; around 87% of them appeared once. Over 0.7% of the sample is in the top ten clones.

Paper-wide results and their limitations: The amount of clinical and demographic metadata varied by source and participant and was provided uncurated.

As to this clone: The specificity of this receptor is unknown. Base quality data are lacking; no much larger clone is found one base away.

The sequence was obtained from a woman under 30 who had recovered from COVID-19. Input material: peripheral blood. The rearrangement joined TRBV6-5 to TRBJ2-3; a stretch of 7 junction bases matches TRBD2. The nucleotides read TGTGCCAGCAGTCAACGCGGGGGTTCTACAGATACGCAGTATTTT. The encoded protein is CASSQRGGSTDTQYF.